Following are 28 T cell receptor beta chains from one sample sequenced in a study of T-cell memory formation after mild COVID-19. Each CDR3 protein gets one entry after TCRdb re-called the 5' RACE reads with MiXCR. The table lists about 270,000 distinct CDR3 sequences, approximately 15% of them singletons. The sample comprised PBMCs or a T cell subset sorted from them (not recorded which). Receptors originate from an adult woman who had mild COVID-19 (a few samples of this study predate the infection). Cell type and time point are not known.

This clonotype was observed a handful of times. The chain couples TRBV29-1 to TRBJ2-7; D might be TRBD1 (6 bases). CDR3 length equals 14 residues. V lost 0 bases, J lost 9 bases, and 18 bases lay in between. Germline V lookup: CDR1 SQVTM, CDR2 ANQGSEA. The CDR3 bases are TGCAGCGTTGAAGAAGAACAGGGTACCCTGAGGCAGTACTTC. Encoded protein: CSVEEEQGTLRQYF.

This sequence joins TRBV6-1 and TRBJ2-7; a possible D gene is TRBD2 (5 bases). The CDR3 runs to 14 residues. Germline lookup yields CDR1 MNHNS and CDR2 SASEGT. V was clipped by 7 bases and J by 0 bases, with 13 bases between them. CDR3 region: CASTSGWSSYEQYF. CDR3 DNA sequence: TGTGCCAGCACATCGGGGTGGAGCTCCTACGAGCAGTACTTC.

The chain recombines TRBV27 with TRBJ1-2, with D unclear. The V gene's germline CDR1 is MNHEY and CDR2 SMNVEV (reference sequence). Between the trimmed V and J ends, which lost 4 bases and 4 bases, there was a span of 10 bases. CDR3 size: 13 residues. The CDR3 nucleotides are TGTGCCAGCAGTTCCCACGACCTCTATGGCTACACCTTC. Its translation: CASSSHDLYGYTF.

The rearrangement links TRBV24-1 to TRBJ2-1, with a weak D call TRBD2 (5 bases). This CDR3 region has 14 residues. V lost 5 bases and J 5 bases, leaving 12 bases between the germline ends. The germline gives CDR1 KGHDR, CDR2 SFDVKD. The CDR3 DNA follows: TGTGCCACCAGTGGGGAAGCGGTTAACAATGAGCAGTTCTTC. This translates into CATSGEAVNNEQFF.

The chain carries TRBV12-3 or TRBV12-4 and TRBJ2-7; 9 nucleotides match TRBD2. J was trimmed by 0 bases and V by 6 bases; bases with no gene match: 6. This CDR3 spans 15 amino acids. The DNA for the CDR3 is TGTGCCAGCAGAGCGGGACTAGCAGGCTCCTACGAGCAGTACTTC. Translating gives CASRAGLAGSYEQYF.

This clonotype was observed at least ten times. Relative to the germline gene, one junction end is altered; a read error may explain this. This chain uses TRBV7-7 with TRBJ2-3; 12 bases fit TRBD2. The CDR3 totals 14 residues. The V gene's germline CDR1 is SSHAT and CDR2 FNYEAQ (reference sequence). This CDR3 is CASSPGLAGDTQYF. The CDR3 nucleotides are TGTGCTAGCAGCCCCGGACTAGCGGGGGATACGCAGTATTTT.

This clonotype was detected many times. The chain recombines TRBV9 with TRBJ1-5, with TRBD1 as a possible D gene (6 bases). Trimming pared 4 bases from V and 3 bases from J, leaving 8 bases between. Germline V gene sequence: CDR1 SGDLS, CDR2 YYNGEE. This CDR3 is 13 amino acids long. For the CDR3, the DNA is TGTGCCAGCAGCCGGGACAACAATCAGCCCCAGCATTTT. It encodes CASSRDNNQPQHF.

The chain recombines TRBV4-1 with TRBJ2-1, with 14 bases that match TRBD2. The CDR3 consists of 17 residues. CDR1 MGHRA and CDR2 YSYEKL come from the germline V gene. J gave up 8 bases and V 4 bases, and 10 bases lay outside the gene matches. DNA of the CDR3: TGCGCCAGCAGCCCCTCGGCGGGACTAGCGGGAGTTGATGAGCAGTTCTTC. Amino acids: CASSPSAGLAGVDEQFF.

The chain carries TRBV6-1 and TRBJ2-7; TRBD2 might be the D (6 bases). CDR3 size: 12 residues. CDR1 MNHNS and CDR2 SASEGT come from the germline V gene. The V gene lost 6 bases and the J gene lost 3 bases, with 9 bases spanning the gap. The CDR3: CASRRGGYEQYF. The CDR3 DNA reads TGTGCCAGCAGGCGGGGCGGCTACGAGCAGTACTTC.

On this clonotype itself: An end of the junction differs from the germline gene, which may be a read error. The chain joins TRBV7-7 to TRBJ2-3; D is ambiguous. CDR1 is SSHAT and CDR2 is FNYEAQ in the germline V gene (reference sequence). This CDR3 contains 14 residues. The CDR3 sequence is CASSPNTDGDTQYF. The CDR3 DNA is TGTGCTAGCAGCCCCAACACCGATGGAGATACGCAGTATTTT.

This clonotype has just a few counts. The genes are TRBV20-1 and TRBJ2-3; 9 positions agree with TRBD1. The germline gives CDR1 DFQATT, CDR2 SNEGSKA (reference sequence). The CDR3 spans 14 residues. The junction had 9 bases not matched to a gene; V was cut back by 5 bases and J by 6 bases. CDR3 region: CSAGYRDRVDTQYF. The CDR3 nucleotides are TGCAGTGCTGGCTACCGGGACAGGGTGGATACGCAGTATTTT.

V usage is TRBV18 and J usage is TRBJ2-3; 9 nucleotides agree with TRBD2. The germline CDR1 and CDR2 sequences are KGHSH and LQKENI. The CDR3 is 15 amino acids. V gave up 5 bases and J gave up 0 bases; unmatched junction bases: 3. The CDR3 region has the DNA TGTGCCAGCTCAAAGACTAGCGGCAGCACAGATACGCAGTATTTT. Its translation is CASSKTSGSTDTQYF.

This clonotype was seen a handful of times. The rearrangement uses TRBV21-1 and TRBJ2-7; the tabulated D call, TRBD1, remains unverified against the DNA. TRBV21-1 is described as a pseudogene. The CDR3 runs to 16 residues. The CDR3 DNA reads as TGTGCCAGCAGCAAGGGAAGGGGACAGGGGGCAGAGGAGCAGTACTTC. Its protein is CASSKGRGQGAEEQYF.

This clonotype was recorded a few times. The V call is TRBV6-1, the J call TRBJ1-1; D may be TRBD1 (5 bases). The CDR3 length is 15 residues. The V gene's germline CDR1 is MNHNS and CDR2 SASEGT. Trimming removed 3 bases from V and 4 bases from J, with 15 bases in between. The CDR3 region is CASSDVPGRGTEAFF. The CDR3 DNA reads as TGTGCCAGCAGTGACGTCCCGGGACGGGGCACTGAAGCTTTCTTT.

This clonotype was counted many times. This chain joins TRBV5-1 and TRBJ2-4; D possibly corresponds to TRBD2 (5 bases). The ends were cut back, 0 bases at V and 3 bases at J, with 10 bases in the middle. Germline V gene sequence: CDR1 SGHRS, CDR2 YFSETQ. The CDR3 totals 15 residues. The CDR3 protein is CASSLAGGYKNIQYF. CDR3 nucleotides: TGCGCCAGCAGCTTGGCCGGCGGGTACAAAAACATTCAGTACTTC. The variable domain in full, completed from reference TRBV5-1 and TRBJ2-4, reads KAGVTQTPRYLIKTRGQQVTLSCSPISGHRSVSWYQQTPGQGLQFLFEYFSETQRNKGNFPGRFSGRQFSNSRSEMNVSTLELGDSALYLCASSLAGGYKNIQYFGAGTRLSVL.

This clonotype was seen a few times. The chain joins TRBV29-1 to TRBJ1-1, with D unresolved. Trimming shortened V by 5 bases and J by 1 base, and 11 bases separated the two germline ends. The germline V gene has CDR1 SQVTM and CDR2 ANQGSEA. CDR3 length: 13 amino acids. CDR3 bases: TGCAGCGTTCAAAGCCAGCAGAACACTGAAGCTTTCTTT. Its translation: CSVQSQQNTEAFF.

The rearrangement links TRBV11-3 to TRBJ2-3; 7 bases align to TRBD1. CDR1 and CDR2 from the germline V gene are SGHNT and YENEEA. This CDR3 is 17 amino acids long. Losses at the gene ends were 5 bases for V and 1 base for J; bases not matched to a gene: 12. Written as DNA, the CDR3 is TGTGCCAGCAGCGGGGAGAGGTCGCAGGGGGGCACAGATACGCAGTATTTT. It yields the protein CASSGERSQGGTDTQYF.

This chain joins TRBV4-2 and TRBJ1-5; D gene unclear. Trimming stripped 0 bases from V and 1 base from J, with 7 bases between. The germline V gene encodes CDR1 LGHNA and CDR2 YNFKEQ. This CDR3 is built from 15 residues. The CDR3, as DNA: TGTGCCAGCAGCCAAGACGGGTTGAGCAATCAGCCCCAGCATTTT. Amino acids: CASSQDGLSNQPQHF.

At least ten counts were recorded for this clonotype. The chain links TRBV12-3 or TRBV12-4 to TRBJ2-7, with D uncertain. V was pared by 4 bases and J by 0 bases, with 7 bases between. The CDR3 sequence is 13 residues long. This chain's CDR3 is CASSSESSYEQYF. The CDR3 nucleotides are TGTGCCAGCAGTTCGGAGAGCTCCTACGAGCAGTACTTC.

The rearrangement uses TRBV18 and TRBJ1-1; tentatively, D is TRBD1 (5 bases). This CDR3 contains 14 residues. The germline CDR1 and CDR2 sequences are KGHSH and LQKENI. V shed 0 bases and J shed 5 bases, with 10 bases lying between them. This chain's CDR3 is CASSPPWGGTEAFF. Written as DNA, the CDR3 is TGTGCCAGCTCACCACCGTGGGGGGGGACTGAAGCTTTCTTT.

This clonotype has only a few counts. The CDR3 DNA reads as TGTGCCAGCAGCTTCCGAGGGGACGCCGGGGAGCTGTTTTTT. Protein: CASSFRGDAGELFF. The genes are TRBV7-2 and TRBJ2-2, with D possibly called TRBD1 or TRBD2 (5 bases each). The germline V and J ends were trimmed by 3 bases and 6 bases, with 11 bases remaining between them. Germline CDR1 and CDR2: SGHTA and FQGNSA. The CDR3 loop spans 14 amino acids.

CDR3 region: CASSATSGGSETQYF. The DNA for the CDR3 is TGTGCCAGTAGTGCGACTAGCGGGGGTTCAGAGACCCAGTACTTC. The chain uses TRBV19 and TRBJ2-5; 12 nucleotides match TRBD2. With V trimmed by 5 bases and J by 4 bases, 5 bases remained unmatched. Germline V gene data show CDR1 as LNHDA and CDR2 as SQIVND (reference sequence). This CDR3 contains 15 residues.

This clonotype occurred a few times. The chain carries TRBV7-2 and TRBJ2-7; D uncertain. Looked up from germline, CDR1 is SGHTA and CDR2 is FQGNSA. Trimming took off 1 base at V and 2 bases at J, with 12 bases between the two ends. This CDR3 has 15 amino acids. The CDR3 DNA reads TGTGCCAGCAGCTTAGGAATTGTGGGCCCCTACGAGCAGTACTTC. Its protein is CASSLGIVGPYEQYF.

In this sample, this clonotype turned up a few times. The rearrangement joins TRBV20-1 to TRBJ2-1; unclear D gene. V was clipped by 6 bases and J by 8 bases, with 17 bases between them. In germline, CDR1 is DFQATT, CDR2 SNEGSKA (reference sequence). The CDR3 loop spans 13 amino acids. The CDR3 here is CSATNEPGDEQFF. CDR3 nucleotide sequence: TGCAGTGCAACTAACGAGCCGGGCGATGAGCAGTTCTTC.

There are a few counts of this clonotype. This chain connects TRBV4-1 to TRBJ2-2; D possibly matches TRBD1 or TRBD2 (5 bases each). V was cut by 1 base and J by 4 bases, with 16 bases left in between. The CDR3 consists of 17 residues. Germline CDR1 MGHRA, CDR2 YSYEKL. The CDR3 spells CASSQANFGTATGELFF. The CDR3 nucleotides read TGCGCCAGCAGCCAAGCGAACTTCGGGACGGCCACCGGGGAGCTGTTTTTT.

The sample holds many counts of this clonotype. The chain joins TRBV7-9 to TRBJ2-5; 8 bases are a match to TRBD1. Germline values: CDR1 SEHNR, CDR2 FQNEAQ (reference sequence). The CDR3 extends over 16 amino acids. Germline trimming cut 4 bases from V and 7 bases from J; bases unmatched to any gene: 14. CDR3 coding DNA: TGTGCCAGCAGCTCGAGGACAGGGAACGCGGGCGGGACCCAGTACTTC. The encoded protein is CASSSRTGNAGGTQYF.

The chain is built from TRBV27 and TRBJ2-6, with D perhaps matching TRBD1 (5 bases). The CDR3 covers 20 residues. Trimming stripped 0 bases from V and 0 bases from J, with 18 bases between. CDR1 MNHEY and CDR2 SMNVEV come from the germline V gene (reference sequence). Written as DNA, the CDR3 is TGTGCCAGCAGTTTATCGCTTGGGGCAGGAGCTCGCTCTGGGGCCAACGTCCTGACTTTC. It yields the protein CASSLSLGAGARSGANVLTF.

This clonotype has more than one count but fewer than ten. The chain has TRBV18 and TRBJ2-7; tentatively, D is TRBD2 (7 bases). This CDR3 contains 14 residues. V was trimmed by 6 bases and J by 6 bases, leaving 18 bases between them. Germline V gives CDR1 KGHSH, CDR2 LQKENI. The CDR3 DNA reads TGTGCCAGCTCCAGCGTAGGGGGGGTCATCGAGCAGTACTTC. The encoded protein is CASSSVGGVIEQYF.